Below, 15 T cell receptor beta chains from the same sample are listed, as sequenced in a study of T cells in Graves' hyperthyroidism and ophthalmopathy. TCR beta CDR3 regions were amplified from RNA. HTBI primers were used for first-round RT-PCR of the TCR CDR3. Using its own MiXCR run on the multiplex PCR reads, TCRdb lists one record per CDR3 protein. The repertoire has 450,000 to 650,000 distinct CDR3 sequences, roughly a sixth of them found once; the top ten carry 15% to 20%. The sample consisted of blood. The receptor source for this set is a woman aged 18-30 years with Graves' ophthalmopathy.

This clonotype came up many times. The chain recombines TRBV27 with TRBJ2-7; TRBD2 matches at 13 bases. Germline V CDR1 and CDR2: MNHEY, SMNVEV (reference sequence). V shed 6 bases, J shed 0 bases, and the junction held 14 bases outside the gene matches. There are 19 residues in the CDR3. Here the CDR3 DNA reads TGTGCCAGCAGCCATCTCGGACTAGCGGGAGCGACAAGCTCCTACGAGCAGTACTTC. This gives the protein CASSHLGLAGATSSYEQYF.

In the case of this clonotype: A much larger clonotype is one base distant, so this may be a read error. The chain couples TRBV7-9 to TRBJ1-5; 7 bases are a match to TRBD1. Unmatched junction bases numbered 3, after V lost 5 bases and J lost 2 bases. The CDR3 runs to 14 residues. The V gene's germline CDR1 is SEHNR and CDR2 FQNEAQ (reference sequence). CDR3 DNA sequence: TGTGCCAGCAGCGAGGGACAGCGCAATCAGCCCCAGCATTTT. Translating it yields CASSEGQRNQPQHF.

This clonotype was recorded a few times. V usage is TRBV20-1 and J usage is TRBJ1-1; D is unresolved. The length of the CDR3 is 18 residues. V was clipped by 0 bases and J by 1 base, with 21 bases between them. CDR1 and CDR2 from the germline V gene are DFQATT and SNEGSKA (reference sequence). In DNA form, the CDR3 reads TGCAGTGCTAGAGATACGCCCTGGAAGCGGGTGACGAACACTGAAGCTTTCTTT. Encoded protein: CSARDTPWKRVTNTEAFF.

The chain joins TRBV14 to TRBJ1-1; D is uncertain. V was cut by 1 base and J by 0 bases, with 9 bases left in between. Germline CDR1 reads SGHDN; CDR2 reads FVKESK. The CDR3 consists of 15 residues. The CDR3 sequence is CASSQVGLLNTEAFF. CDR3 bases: TGTGCCAGCAGCCAAGTTGGGCTCCTGAACACTGAAGCTTTCTTT.

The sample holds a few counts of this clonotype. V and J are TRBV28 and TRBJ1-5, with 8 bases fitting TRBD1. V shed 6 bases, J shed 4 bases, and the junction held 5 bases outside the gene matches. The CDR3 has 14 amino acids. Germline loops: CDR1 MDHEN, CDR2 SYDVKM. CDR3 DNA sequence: TGTGCCAGCAGGACAGGGGACGATAATCAGCCCCAGCATTTT. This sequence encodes CASRTGDDNQPQHF.

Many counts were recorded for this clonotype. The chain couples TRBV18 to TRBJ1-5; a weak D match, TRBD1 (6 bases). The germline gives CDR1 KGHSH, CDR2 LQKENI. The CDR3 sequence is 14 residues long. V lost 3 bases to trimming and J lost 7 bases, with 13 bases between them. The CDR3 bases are TGTGCCAGCTCACCCGGCCAGGGGCTCCAGCCCCAGCATTTT. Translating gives CASSPGQGLQPQHF.

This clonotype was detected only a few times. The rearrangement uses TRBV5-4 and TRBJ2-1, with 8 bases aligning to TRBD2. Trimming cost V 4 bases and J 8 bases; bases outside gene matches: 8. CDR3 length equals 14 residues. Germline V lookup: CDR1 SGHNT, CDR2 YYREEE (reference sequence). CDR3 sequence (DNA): TGTGCCAGCAGCGGACTTAGCGGGGATCATGAGCAGTTCTTC. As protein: CASSGLSGDHEQFF.

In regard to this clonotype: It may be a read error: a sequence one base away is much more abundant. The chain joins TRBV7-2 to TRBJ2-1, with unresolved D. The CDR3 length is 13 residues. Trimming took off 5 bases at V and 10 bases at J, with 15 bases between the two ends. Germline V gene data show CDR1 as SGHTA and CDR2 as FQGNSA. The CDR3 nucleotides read TGTGCCAGCAGCGGCCGTGGGGTCTACGAGCAGTTCTTC. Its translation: CASSGRGVYEQFF.

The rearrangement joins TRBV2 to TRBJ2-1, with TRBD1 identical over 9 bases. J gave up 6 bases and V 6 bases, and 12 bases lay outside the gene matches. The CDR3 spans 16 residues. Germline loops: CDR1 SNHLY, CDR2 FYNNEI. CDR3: CASRRQGGPPGNEQFF. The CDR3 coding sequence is TGTGCCAGCAGGCGACAGGGGGGCCCTCCCGGCAATGAGCAGTTCTTC.

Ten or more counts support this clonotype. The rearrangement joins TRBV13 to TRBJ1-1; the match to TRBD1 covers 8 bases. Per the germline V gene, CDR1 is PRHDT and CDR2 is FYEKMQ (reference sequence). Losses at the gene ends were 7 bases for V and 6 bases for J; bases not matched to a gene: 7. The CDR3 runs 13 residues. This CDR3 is CASKDRARAEAFF. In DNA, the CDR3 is TGTGCCAGCAAGGACAGGGCTCGGGCTGAAGCTTTCTTT.

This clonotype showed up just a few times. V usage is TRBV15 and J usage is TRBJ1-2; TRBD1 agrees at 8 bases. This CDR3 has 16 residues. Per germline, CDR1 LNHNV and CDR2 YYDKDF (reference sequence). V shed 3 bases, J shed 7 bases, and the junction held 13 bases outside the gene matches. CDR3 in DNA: TGTGCCACCAGCAGCGACAGGGGCTCCCTCAACGGTGGCTACACCTTC. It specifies CATSSDRGSLNGGYTF. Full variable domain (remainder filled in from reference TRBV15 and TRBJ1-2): DAMVIQNPRYQVTQFGKPVTLSCSQTLNHNVMYWYQQKSSQAPKLLFHYYDKDFNNEADTPDNFQSRRPNTSFCFLDIRSPGLGDTAMYLCATSSDRGSLNGGYTFGSGTRLTVV.

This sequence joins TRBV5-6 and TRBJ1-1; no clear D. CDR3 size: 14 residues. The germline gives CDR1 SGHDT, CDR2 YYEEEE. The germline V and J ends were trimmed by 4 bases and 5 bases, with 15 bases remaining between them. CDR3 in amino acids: CASSVQWGKTEAFF. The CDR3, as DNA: TGTGCCAGCAGCGTACAATGGGGTAAAACTGAAGCTTTCTTT.

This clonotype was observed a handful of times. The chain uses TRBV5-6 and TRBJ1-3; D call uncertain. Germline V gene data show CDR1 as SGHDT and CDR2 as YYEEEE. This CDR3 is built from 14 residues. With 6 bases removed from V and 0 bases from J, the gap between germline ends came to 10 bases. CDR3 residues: CASTRVYSGNTIYF. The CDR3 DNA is TGTGCCAGCACCCGAGTTTACTCTGGAAACACCATATATTTT. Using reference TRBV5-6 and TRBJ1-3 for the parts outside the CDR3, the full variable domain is DAGVTQSPTHLIKTRGQQVTLRCSPKSGHDTVSWYQQALGQGPQFIFQYYEEEERQRGNFPDRFSGHQFPNYSSELNVNALLLGDSALYLCASTRVYSGNTIYFGEGSWLTVV.

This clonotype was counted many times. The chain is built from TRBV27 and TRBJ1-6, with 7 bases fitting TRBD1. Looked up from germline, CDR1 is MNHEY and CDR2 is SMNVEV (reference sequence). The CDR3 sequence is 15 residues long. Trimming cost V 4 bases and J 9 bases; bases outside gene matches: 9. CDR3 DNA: TGTGCCAGCAGTTCCACAGGGGCGGGGGGTTCACCCCTCCACTTT. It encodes CASSSTGAGGSPLHF.

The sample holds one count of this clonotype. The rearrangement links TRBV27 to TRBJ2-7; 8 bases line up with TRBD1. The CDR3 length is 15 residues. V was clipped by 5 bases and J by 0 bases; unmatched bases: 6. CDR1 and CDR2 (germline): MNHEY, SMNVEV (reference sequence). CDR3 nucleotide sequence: TGTGCCAGCAGTCTAACAGGGGGAGGCTCCTACGAGCAGTACTTC. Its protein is CASSLTGGGSYEQYF.